This is a list of T cell receptor beta chains from one sample in a study of blood T cells in healthy people across ages. MiXCR, applied by TCRdb to the 5' RACE reads, yields one record per CDR3 protein. Among 720,000 or so distinct CDR3 sequences listed, around 38% were seen once. The sample consisted of blood. The receptors derive from an older man in good health. Both conserved end residues are part of each CDR3. The D gene is left open where the match is weak. Clone size is given for some rows only: seen once, a few or many times, or a class if the clone is expanded.

TRBJ2-7 | . | TRBV4-3 | . | TGCGCCGGCAGCCAAGACGGACTGGCTTGGGGTGAGCAGTACTTC | CAGSQDGLAWGEQYF
TRBJ2-7 | few | TRBV20-1 | . | TGCAGTGCCTTACTCCACGAGCAGTACTTC | CSALLHEQYF
TRBJ2-1 | few | TRBV15 | . | TGTGCCACCAGCACGGGGACCTACAATGAGCAGTTCTTC | CATSTGTYNEQFF
TRBJ2-3 | . | TRBV20-1 | TRBD1 | TGCAGGGCTCGCCGACCGGGACAGATGGATACGCAGTATTTT | CRARRPGQMDTQYF
TRBJ2-1 | . | TRBV27 | . | TGTGCCAGCAGTTTTCAGTACTCCTACAATGAGCAGTTCTTC | CASSFQYSYNEQFF
TRBJ2-5 | . | TRBV29-1 | . | TGCAGCGCCCCTGGTCTGGAGACCCAGTACTTC | CSAPGLETQYF
TRBJ1-4 | . | TRBV7-2 | . | TGTGCCAGCAGCTTACCCCAGGGTCTAGGGGGGAAACTGTTTTTT | CASSLPQGLGGKLFF
TRBJ2-3 | . | TRBV7-9 | . | TGTGCCAGCAGCTTAGGGCTTGGACAGCGGGGCAGCACAGATACGCAGTATTTT | CASSLGLGQRGSTDTQYF
TRBJ2-2 | . | TRBV4-2 | . | TGTGCCAGCAGCCAAGTGTCTAGACGGCCGAACACCGGGGAGCTGTTTTTT | CASSQVSRRPNTGELFF
TRBJ2-4 | few | TRBV30 | TRBD1 | TGTGCCTGGAGTGTGGGGACAGGCGGGACCAAAAACATTCAGTACTTC | CAWSVGTGGTKNIQYF
TRBJ2-5 | . | TRBV11-3 | TRBD2 | TGTGCCAGCAGGTTCCTAGCGGGAATTGCAGAGACCCAGTACTTC | CASRFLAGIAETQYF
TRBJ2-3 | many | TRBV12-3/TRBV12-4 | . | TGTGCCAGCATCAAAGGGGGAACCGCAGATACGCAGTATTTT | CASIKGGTADTQYF
TRBJ2-1 | few | TRBV5-6 | . | TGTGCCAGCAGCTTCCGCAGCTCCTACAATGAGCAGTTCTTC | CASSFRSSYNEQFF
TRBJ2-2 | . | TRBV28 | TRBD2 | TGTGCCAGTGGACTAGCGGGAGGGTGGAACACCGGGGAGCTGTTTTTT | CASGLAGGWNTGELFF
TRBJ2-7 | . | TRBV12-3/TRBV12-4 | . | TGTGCCAGCAGTGAACTAGTCCCGCCGAACGAGCAGTACTTC | CASSELVPPNEQYF
TRBJ2-7 | few | TRBV21-1 | . | TGTGCCAGCAGCAAAGTCCAGGGACTAGCGGGAGGGCTGATGATCTACGAGCAGTACTTC | CASSKVQGLAGGLMIYEQYF
TRBJ2-5 | many | TRBV5-6 | . | TGTGCCAGCAGCCTCATTCTCCGGGGGTACCAAGAGACCCAGTACTTC | CASSLILRGYQETQYF
TRBJ2-5 | . | TRBV7-2 | . | TGTGCCAGCAGCCGGGAGCGGGTCCAAGAGGCCCAGTACTTC | CASSRERVQEAQYF
TRBJ1-3 | . | TRBV5-1 | . | TGCGCCAGCAGCGAGGACAGTCAGACTGGAAACACCATATATTTT | CASSEDSQTGNTIYF
TRBJ2-7 | . | TRBV7-2 | . | TGTGCCAGCAGCCAGAGCTCGAGGTATAATGAGCAGTACTTC | CASSQSSRYNEQYF
TRBJ2-7 | . | TRBV4-2 | TRBD2 | TGTGCCAGCAGCCAGGGGAGCCACACTAGCGGGGGGATCCCTGAGCAGTACTTC | CASSQGSHTSGGIPEQYF
TRBJ2-7 | . | TRBV20-1 | . | TGCAGTGCTAGTGTCTTCCTGGGTCTAGCCGTCTACGAGCAGTACTTC | CSASVFLGLAVYEQYF
TRBJ2-2 | . | TRBV6-6 | . | TGTGCCAGCAGCTCTTTTAGCCCCAGCACCGGGGAGCTGTTTTTT | CASSSFSPSTGELFF
TRBJ2-1 | . | TRBV7-3 | . | TGTGCCAGCAGCTTTTCAGGGTCAACTTACAATGAGCAGTTCTTC | CASSFSGSTYNEQFF
TRBJ2-7 | . | TRBV7-2 | . | TGTGCCAGCAGCTTGGGGCAGCCCTACGGGTCGGGCGAGCAGTACTTC | CASSLGQPYGSGEQYF
TRBJ2-5 | . | TRBV24-1 | TRBD1 | TGTGCCTCCAGTGATCCCGGACAGGCTAAAGAGACCCAGTACTTC | CASSDPGQAKETQYF
TRBJ2-5 | . | TRBV15 | TRBD1 | TGTGCCGCCAGCAGACAGACAGGGCTTGGAGAGACCCAGTACTTC | CAASRQTGLGETQYF
TRBJ2-1 | . | TRBV3-1 | . | TGTGCCAGCAGCCAATCCGGCCTTGACGAGCAGTTCTTC | CASSQSGLDEQFF
TRBJ2-1 | many | TRBV3-1 | TRBD2 | TGTGCCAGCAGCCAACTTGGGGGGGGTGACAATGAGCAGTTCTTC | CASSQLGGGDNEQFF
TRBJ1-3 | . | TRBV7-2 | . | TGTGCCAGCAGTTTTAGCCAACCTGGAAACACCATATATTTT | CASSFSQPGNTIYF
TRBJ1-2 | . | TRBV10-2 | . | TGCGCCAGCAGTGAGCCTGAGCTGAGGGGGGAGGGATGGAACATCTATGGCTACACCTTC | CASSEPELRGEGWNIYGYTF
TRBJ2-3 | . | TRBV20-1 | . | TGCAGTGCTAGAGATCGAGCGGGCTTAGGCACAGATACGCAGTATTTT | CSARDRAGLGTDTQYF
TRBJ2-3 | . | TRBV4-3 | . | TGCGCCAGCAGCCAAGATGCCCCCAGCACAGATACGCAGTATTTT | CASSQDAPSTDTQYF
TRBJ2-7 | . | TRBV20-1 | . | TGTAGTGCTAGAGGGTTCGACTCCTGCGAGCAGTACTTC | CSARGFDSCEQYF
TRBJ2-1 | many | TRBV29-1 | . | TGCAGCGTTGAAACGGGTGAGCAGTTCTTC | CSVETGEQFF
TRBJ1-6 | . | TRBV27 | . | TGTGCCAGCAGTCCCCAACGGGGTAGTACCTCCTATAATTCACCCCTCCACTTT | CASSPQRGSTSYNSPLHF
TRBJ1-5 | . | TRBV13 | . | TGTGCCAGCAGCGTAACAGGGAATCAGCCCCAGCATTTT | CASSVTGNQPQHF
TRBJ2-4 | . | TRBV6-6 | TRBD1 | TGTGCCAGCACCCCCGTGGGACAGAAAAACATTCAGTACTTC | CASTPVGQKNIQYF
TRBJ2-5 | . | TRBV14 | TRBD1 | TGTGCCAGCAGCCGACAACCCGGGACAGTTCAAGAGACCCAGTACTTC | CASSRQPGTVQETQYF
TRBJ2-3 | few | TRBV11-3 | TRBD2 | TGTGCCAGCAGCCAAGGGTCGACTAGCGGAAGCACAGATACGCAGTATTTT | CASSQGSTSGSTDTQYF
TRBJ2-7 | once | TRBV4-3 | . | TGCGCCAGCAGCCTGGTAGGCGGGTCTGACGAGCAGTACTTC | CASSLVGGSDEQYF
TRBJ2-3 | . | TRBV20-1 | TRBD1 | TGCAGTGCTCACAGGGGACCAGCTACGCAGTATTTT | CSAHRGPATQYF
TRBJ2-7 | . | TRBV6-2/TRBV6-3 | TRBD1 | TGTGCCAGCAGTGAGCTACCCCAGGGGGCCGAGCAGTACTTC | CASSELPQGAEQYF
TRBJ2-5 | many | TRBV5-1 | TRBD1 | TGCGCCAGCAGCTTGGCCGGGACAGGAATCCAAGAGACCCAGTACTTC | CASSLAGTGIQETQYF
TRBJ1-4 | . | TRBV7-2 | . | TGTGCCAGCAGCCTCAAGCAGGGTGCAACTAATGAAAAACTGTTTTTT | CASSLKQGATNEKLFF
TRBJ2-1 | many | TRBV4-2 | . | TGTGCCAGCAGCCAAGACGGACAGAGGAACAATGAGCAGTTCTTC | CASSQDGQRNNEQFF
TRBJ2-6 | few | TRBV3-1 | . | TGTGCCAGCAGCCAAGAAGGGGGATCTGGGGCCAACGTCCTGACTTTC | CASSQEGGSGANVLTF
TRBJ2-7 | few | TRBV7-2 | TRBD1 | TGTGCCAGCAGCTTTGGGGGACAGGGGGGCTACGAGCAGTACTTC | CASSFGGQGGYEQYF
TRBJ2-3 | . | TRBV10-3 | TRBD1 | TGTGCCATCAGTCAAAATACAGGGGGCTGGCGGGGGAAAAGCACAGATACGCAGTATTTT | CAISQNTGGWRGKSTDTQYF
TRBJ2-5 | . | TRBV7-2 | TRBD2 | TGTGCCAGCAGCTTCCGACTAGCGGGAGGGGTTTTTAATGAGCAGTACTTC | CASSFRLAGGVFNEQYF
TRBJ2-7 | many | TRBV7-2 | . | TGTGCCAGCAGCCGGGACTTGAGCTCCTACGAGCAGTACTTC | CASSRDLSSYEQYF
TRBJ2-1 | . | TRBV18 | TRBD1 | TGTGCCAGCTCACCTGTACAGGGGCGCAACAATGAGCAGTTCTTC | CASSPVQGRNNEQFF
TRBJ2-1 | few | TRBV7-2 | . | TGTGCCAGCAGCCCCGGGGTCGACTACAATGAGCAGTTCTTC | CASSPGVDYNEQFF
TRBJ2-3 | . | TRBV4-3 | . | TGCGCCAGCAGCCAAGACTTGACCGGGCTACCGACAGATACGCAGTATTTT | CASSQDLTGLPTDTQYF
TRBJ2-3 | few | TRBV5-1 | . | TGCGCCAGCCGACTCCCGGGACTCGAATTCGGTACGCAGTATTTT | CASRLPGLEFGTQYF
TRBJ1-4 | . | TRBV20-1 | . | TGCAGTGCTAGCTTTACAGGGTTTGCTAATGAAAAACTGTTTTTT | CSASFTGFANEKLFF